These T cell receptor beta chains were read from a single sample in a study of T cell responses to AZD1222 COVID-19 vaccine. Sequenced by immunoSEQ multiplex PCR; TCRdb stores in-frame clones only, minus some. The table has 150,000 to 200,000 clones, 87% seen once. Here the sequenced sample was peripheral blood, taken on day 0 of MenACWY control vaccination. These receptor sequences come from an adult in good health. The CDR3 runs from the conserved cysteine through the conserved F or W. Fields, in order: V gene, CDR3 length, D gene, J gene, clone size, CDR3 protein, CDR3 DNA. A D gene is named only where the DNA matches it firmly. Size is stated for part of the rows, as once, few or many counts, or as a class when the clone is expanded.

TRBV27	15	TRBD1	TRBJ1-1	.	CASSPGTGLNTEAFF	TGTGCCAGCAGTCCTGGGACAGGGCTCAACACTGAAGCTTTCTTT
TRBV30	13	.	TRBJ2-2	.	CAWIGPDTGELFF	TGTGCCTGGATAGGTCCGGACACCGGGGAGCTGTTTTTT
TRBV6-4	13	.	TRBJ2-7	few	CASSTGTSLEQYF	TGTGCCAGCAGTACCGGGACATCCCTCGAGCAGTACTTC
TRBV12-3/TRBV12-4	13	.	TRBJ2-7	.	CASRTAGTYEQYF	TGTGCCAGCAGGACAGCAGGTACCTACGAGCAGTACTTC
TRBV6-5	12	.	TRBJ1-1	.	CASSSSGFEAFF	TGTGCCAGCAGTTCTTCAGGGTTTGAAGCTTTCTTT
TRBV28	13	.	TRBJ1-2	few	CASRSQGFYGYTF	TGTGCCAGCAGATCACAGGGTTTCTATGGCTACACCTTC
TRBV9	14	.	TRBJ1-1	.	CASSVGGANTEAFF	TGTGCCAGCAGCGTAGGGGGCGCGAACACTGAAGCTTTCTTT
TRBV3-1/TRBV3-2	15	.	TRBJ2-3	.	CASSQSPLSTDTQYF	TGTGCCAGCAGCCAGAGTCCATTAAGCACAGATACGCAGTATTTT
TRBV7-2	15	.	TRBJ1-5	.	CASSLGGRLNQPQHF	TGTGCCAGCAGCTTGGGAGGGCGCCTCAATCAGCCCCAGCATTTT
TRBV28	16	TRBD2	TRBJ2-3	few	CASSLYLAEGTDTQYF	TGTGCCAGCAGTTTATATCTAGCGGAGGGGACAGATACGCAGTATTTT
TRBV28	10	.	TRBJ2-1	.	CATFWGEQFF	TGTGCCACCTTCTGGGGTGAGCAGTTCTTC
TRBV9	15	.	TRBJ1-1	.	CASSVATDGNTEAFF	TGTGCCAGCAGCGTAGCTACAGACGGGAACACTGAAGCTTTCTTT
TRBV4-2	16	.	TRBJ2-2	.	CASSPEGGVRTGELFF	TGTGCCAGCAGCCCAGAGGGAGGAGTGAGGACCGGGGAGCTGTTTTTT
TRBV28	14	.	TRBJ1-5	.	CASSQTGSNQPQHF	TGTGCCAGCAGCCAAACAGGGTCCAATCAGCCCCAGCATTTT
TRBV5-4	12	.	TRBJ2-1	.	CASSPSAREQFF	TGTGCCAGCAGCCCCAGCGCCAGGGAGCAGTTCTTC
TRBV19	15	.	TRBJ1-1	.	CASSIIRGSNTEAFF	TGTGCCAGTAGTATTATTCGGGGCTCGAACACTGAAGCTTTCTTT
TRBV6-5	14	TRBD1	TRBJ2-7	.	CASMGRQGSYEQYF	TGTGCCAGCATGGGAAGACAGGGGAGCTACGAGCAGTACTTC
TRBV30	14	.	TRBJ1-6	.	CAWRSTGLNSPLHF	TGTGCCTGGCGATCCACAGGGCTCAATTCACCCCTCCACTTT
TRBV5-6	15	TRBD1	TRBJ1-3	few	CASSLTGAPGNTIYF	TGTGCCAGCAGCTTGACAGGGGCCCCGGGAAACACCATATATTTT
TRBV15	18	TRBD1	TRBJ2-7	.	CATSRDRNNRGNPYEQYF	TGTGCCACCAGCAGAGATCGAAATAACAGGGGGAACCCCTACGAGCAGTACTTC
TRBV2	14	.	TRBJ2-3	.	CASRPGVRTDTQYF	TGTGCCAGCAGGCCGGGGGTTCGCACAGATACGCAGTATTTT
TRBV6-5	13	.	TRBJ1-5	.	CASDRDSNQPQHF	TGTGCCAGCGACCGGGACAGCAATCAGCCCCAGCATTTT
TRBV6-5	15	TRBD1	TRBJ1-2	.	CASSYSTGAGYGYTF	TGTGCCAGCAGTTACTCGACAGGGGCGGGCTATGGCTACACCTTC
TRBV28	14	.	TRBJ2-7	.	CASGLGGSSYEQYF	TGTGCCAGCGGGTTAGGGGGAAGCTCCTACGAGCAGTACTTC
TRBV2	16	.	TRBJ2-3	.	CASSESAHSSTDTQYF	TGTGCCAGCAGTGAATCGGCTCACTCTAGCACAGATACGCAGTATTTT
TRBV7-9	13	.	TRBJ2-7	.	CASSHRQKYEQYF	TGTGCCAGCAGCCACCGACAGAAGTACGAGCAGTACTTC
TRBV7-8	16	.	TRBJ2-6	.	CASSSLTGTGANVLTF	TGTGCCAGCAGCTCCCTGACAGGAACTGGGGCCAACGTCCTGACTTTC
TRBV6-5	15	.	TRBJ1-2	.	CASRDDSRGNYGYTF	TGTGCCAGCAGGGATGACTCCCGGGGTAACTATGGCTACACCTTC
TRBV3-1/TRBV3-2	14	TRBD1	TRBJ1-1	.	CASSPDRANTEAFF	TGTGCCAGCAGCCCGGACAGGGCCAACACTGAAGCTTTCTTT
TRBV27	14	TRBD2	TRBJ2-1	.	CASSGGLGLIGQFF	TGTGCCAGCTCAGGCGGACTAGGCCTTATCGGGCAGTTCTTC
TRBV29-1	13	TRBD1	TRBJ1-5	once	CSVETGRDQPQHF	TGCAGCGTTGAGACAGGGAGGGATCAGCCCCAGCATTTT
TRBV5-1	16	.	TRBJ1-6	few	CASSLQDRDRNSPLHF	TGCGCCAGCAGCTTGCAAGACCGGGACCGAAATTCACCCCTCCACTTT
TRBV18	16	.	TRBJ1-1	.	CASSPVRGTSGTEAFF	TGTGCCAGCTCACCAGTGAGAGGGACGAGTGGCACTGAAGCTTTCTTT
TRBV27	16	.	TRBJ2-7	.	CASSWGPIASGNEQYF	TGTGCCAGCAGTTGGGGTCCCATCGCCTCCGGAAACGAGCAGTACTTC
TRBV5-1	13	.	TRBJ1-1	.	CASSLNKLTEAFF	TGCGCCAGCAGCTTGAACAAGCTAACTGAAGCTTTCTTT
TRBV5-1	14	.	TRBJ2-7	.	CASSRDSVSYEQYF	TGCGCCAGCAGCAGAGATAGCGTTTCCTACGAGCAGTACTTC
TRBV5-6	16	TRBD2	TRBJ2-1	.	CASSSLGTSFENEQFF	TGTGCCAGCAGCTCGTTAGGGACTAGCTTTGAAAATGAGCAGTTCTTC
TRBV4-1	18	TRBD1	TRBJ2-6	once	CASSQGQGPFSGANVLTF	TGCGCCAGCAGCCAGGGACAGGGCCCCTTCTCTGGGGCCAACGTCCTGACTTTC
TRBV2	12	.	TRBJ1-3	.	CASSVSGNTIYF	TGTGCCAGCAGTGTGTCTGGAAACACCATATATTTT
TRBV30	15	TRBD1	TRBJ2-3	.	CAWSGGQGATDTQYF	TGTGCCTGGAGTGGGGGACAGGGGGCCACAGATACGCAGTATTTT
TRBV19	14	.	TRBJ1-4	.	CASSTQGLREKLFF	TGTGCCAGTAGTACTCAGGGTTTGCGCGAAAAACTGTTTTTT
TRBV28	16	.	TRBJ1-4	once	CASSFFIGTTNEKLFF	TGTGCCAGCAGTTTTTTTATCGGGACAACTAATGAAAAACTGTTTTTT
TRBV18	13	TRBD2	TRBJ2-5	.	CASSPQGGETQYF	TGTGCCAGCTCACCACAGGGAGGGGAGACCCAGTACTTC
TRBV5-1	15	TRBD1	TRBJ2-7	.	CASSLSGQGSYEQYF	TGCGCCAGCAGCTTATCGGGACAGGGATCCTACGAGCAGTACTTC
TRBV10-3	16	.	TRBJ1-6	.	CAISEPLGGENSPLHF	TGTGCCATCAGTGAGCCCCTTGGGGGGGAAAATTCACCCCTCCACTTT
TRBV19	14	TRBD2	TRBJ2-3	.	CASSIAGGGDTQYF	TGTGCCAGTAGTATAGCCGGCGGGGGAGATACGCAGTATTTT
TRBV18	17	.	TRBJ1-4	.	CASSPNHLSGSGEKLFF	TGTGCCAGCTCACCCAACCACCTTTCAGGGAGCGGGGAAAAACTGTTTTTT
TRBV10-3	15	.	TRBJ1-4	.	CAISEGSGAAEKLFF	TGTGCCATCAGTGAAGGCTCAGGGGCTGCCGAAAAACTGTTTTTT
TRBV9	13	.	TRBJ1-1	.	CASSAHQWTEAFF	TGTGCCAGCAGCGCCCACCAGTGGACTGAAGCTTTCTTT
TRBV30	13	TRBD1	TRBJ2-7	.	CAWGQGAIREQYF	TGTGCCTGGGGACAGGGGGCGATTAGGGAGCAGTACTTC